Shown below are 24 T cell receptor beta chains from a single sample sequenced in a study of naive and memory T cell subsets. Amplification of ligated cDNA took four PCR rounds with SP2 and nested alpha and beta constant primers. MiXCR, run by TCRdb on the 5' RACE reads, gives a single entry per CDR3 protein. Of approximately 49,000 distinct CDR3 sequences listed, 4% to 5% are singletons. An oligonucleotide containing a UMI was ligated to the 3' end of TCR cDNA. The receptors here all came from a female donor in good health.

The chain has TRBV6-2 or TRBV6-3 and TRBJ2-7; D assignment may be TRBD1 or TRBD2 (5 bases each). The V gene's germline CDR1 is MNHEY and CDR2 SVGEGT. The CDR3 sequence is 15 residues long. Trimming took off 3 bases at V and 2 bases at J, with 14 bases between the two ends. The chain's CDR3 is CASSYTAGDPYEQYF. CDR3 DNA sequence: TGTGCCAGCAGTTATACGGCCGGGGACCCCTACGAGCAGTACTTC.

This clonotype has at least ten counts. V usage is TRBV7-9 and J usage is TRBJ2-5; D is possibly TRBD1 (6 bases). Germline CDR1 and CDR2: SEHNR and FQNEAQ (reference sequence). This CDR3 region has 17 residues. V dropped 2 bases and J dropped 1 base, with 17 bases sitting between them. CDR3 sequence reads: CASSLRGRQEIQETQYF. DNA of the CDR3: TGTGCCAGCAGCTTAAGGGGGAGACAGGAGATCCAAGAGACCCAGTACTTC.

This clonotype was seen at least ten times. CDR3 nucleotide sequence: TGTGCCAGCAGTTGGGGACAGGGGCGCGCCCAGTACTTC. Translated: CASSWGQGRAQYF. This chain connects TRBV27 to TRBJ2-5; the match to TRBD1 covers 10 bases. This CDR3 is 13 amino acids long. Germline V gene lookup returns CDR1 MNHEY and CDR2 SMNVEV (reference sequence). The V gene end was trimmed by 4 bases and the J gene end by 9 bases; junction bases not matched to a gene: 5.

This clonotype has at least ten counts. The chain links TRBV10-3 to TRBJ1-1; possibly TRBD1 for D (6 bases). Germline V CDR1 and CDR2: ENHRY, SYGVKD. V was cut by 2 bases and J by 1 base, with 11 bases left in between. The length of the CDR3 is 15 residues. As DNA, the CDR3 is TGTGCCATCAGTGAGCCGGGACACCCGAACACTGAAGCTTTCTTT. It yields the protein CAISEPGHPNTEAFF.

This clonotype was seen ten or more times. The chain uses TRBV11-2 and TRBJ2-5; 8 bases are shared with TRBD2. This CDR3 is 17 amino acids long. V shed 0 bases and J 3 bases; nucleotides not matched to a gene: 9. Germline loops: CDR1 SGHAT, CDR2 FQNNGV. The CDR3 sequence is CASSLDLLAELKETQYF. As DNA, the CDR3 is TGTGCCAGCAGCTTAGACTTACTAGCGGAGCTCAAAGAGACCCAGTACTTC.

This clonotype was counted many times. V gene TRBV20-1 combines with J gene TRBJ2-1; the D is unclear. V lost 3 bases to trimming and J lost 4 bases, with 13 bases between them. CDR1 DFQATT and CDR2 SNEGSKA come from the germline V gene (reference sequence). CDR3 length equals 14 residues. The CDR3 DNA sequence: TGCAGTGCTAGCGACGAGACGGGTTACAATGAGCAGTTCTTC. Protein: CSASDETGYNEQFF.

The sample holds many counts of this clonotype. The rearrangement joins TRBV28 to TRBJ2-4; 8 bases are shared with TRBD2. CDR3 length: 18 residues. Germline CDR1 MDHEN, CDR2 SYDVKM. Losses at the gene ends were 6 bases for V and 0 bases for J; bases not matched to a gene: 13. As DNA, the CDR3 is TGTGCCAGCAGCCAACTAGCGGAGGTCCCGATAGCCAAAAACATTCAGTACTTC. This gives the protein CASSQLAEVPIAKNIQYF.

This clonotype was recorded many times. The DNA for the CDR3 is TGTGCCAGCAGGATGGGACAGGGGAACACTGAAGCTTTCTTT. Translated: CASRMGQGNTEAFF. The rearrangement uses TRBV28 and TRBJ1-1, with TRBD1 matching 9 bases. J lost 1 base, V lost 6 bases, and 3 bases had no gene match. This CDR3 comprises 14 residues. The germline gives CDR1 MDHEN, CDR2 SYDVKM.

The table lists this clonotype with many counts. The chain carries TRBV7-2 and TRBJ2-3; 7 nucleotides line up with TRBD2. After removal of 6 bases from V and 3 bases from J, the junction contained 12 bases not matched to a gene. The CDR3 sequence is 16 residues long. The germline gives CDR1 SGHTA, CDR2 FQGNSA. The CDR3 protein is CASRRGKGAGTDTQYF. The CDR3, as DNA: TGTGCCAGCAGGCGAGGCAAGGGAGCGGGGACAGATACGCAGTATTTT.

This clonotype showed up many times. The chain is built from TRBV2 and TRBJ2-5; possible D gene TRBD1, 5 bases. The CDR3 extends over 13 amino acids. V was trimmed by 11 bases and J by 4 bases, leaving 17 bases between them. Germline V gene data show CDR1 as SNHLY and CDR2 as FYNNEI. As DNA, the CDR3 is TGTGCCGGAACCTGGACCCAGGGAGAGACCCAGTACTTC. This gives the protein CAGTWTQGETQYF. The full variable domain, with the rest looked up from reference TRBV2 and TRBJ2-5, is EPEVTQTPSHQVTQMGQEVILRCVPISNHLYFYWYRQILGQKVEFLVSFYNNEISEKSEIFDDQFSVERPDGSNFTLKIRSTKLEDSAMYFCAGTWTQGETQYFGPGTRLLVL.

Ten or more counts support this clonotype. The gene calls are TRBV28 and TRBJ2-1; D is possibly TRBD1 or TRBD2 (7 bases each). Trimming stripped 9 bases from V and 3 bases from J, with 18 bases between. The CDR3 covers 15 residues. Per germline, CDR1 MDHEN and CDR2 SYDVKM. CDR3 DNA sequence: TGTGCCAGTATGGGAGGGGACAGTATCTACAATGAGCAGTTCTTC. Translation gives CASMGGDSIYNEQFF.

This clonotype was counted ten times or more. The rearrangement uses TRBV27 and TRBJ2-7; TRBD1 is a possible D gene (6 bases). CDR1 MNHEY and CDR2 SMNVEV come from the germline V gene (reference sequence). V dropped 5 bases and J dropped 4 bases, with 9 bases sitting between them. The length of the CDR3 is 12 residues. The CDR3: CASSTRGYEQYF. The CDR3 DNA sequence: TGTGCCAGCAGTACTAGGGGGTACGAGCAGTACTTC.

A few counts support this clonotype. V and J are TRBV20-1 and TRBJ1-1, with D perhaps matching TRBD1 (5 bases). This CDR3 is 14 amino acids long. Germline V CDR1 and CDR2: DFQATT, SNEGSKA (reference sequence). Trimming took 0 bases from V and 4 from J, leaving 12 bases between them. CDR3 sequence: CSARDSVGATEAFF. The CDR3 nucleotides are TGCAGTGCTAGAGATTCTGTCGGGGCCACTGAAGCTTTCTTT.

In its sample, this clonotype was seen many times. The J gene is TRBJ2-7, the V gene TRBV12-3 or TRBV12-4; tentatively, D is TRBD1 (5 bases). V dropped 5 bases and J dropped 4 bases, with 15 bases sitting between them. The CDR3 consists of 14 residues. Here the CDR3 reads CASSPRQLAYEQYF. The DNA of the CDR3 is TGTGCCAGCAGTCCTAGACAGCTTGCTTACGAGCAGTACTTC.

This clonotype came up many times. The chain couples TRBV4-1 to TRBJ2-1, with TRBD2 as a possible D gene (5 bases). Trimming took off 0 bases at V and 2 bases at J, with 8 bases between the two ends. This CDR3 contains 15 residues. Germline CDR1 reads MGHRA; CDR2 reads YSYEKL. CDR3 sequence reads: CASSQDTGTYNEQFF. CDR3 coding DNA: TGCGCCAGCAGCCAAGATACGGGAACCTACAATGAGCAGTTCTTC.

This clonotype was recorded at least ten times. The CDR3 region has the DNA TGCAGTGCTAGATACGGACTAGCGGGAGAACTTGAGCAGTTCTTC. Translation gives CSARYGLAGELEQFF. The V and J genes are TRBV20-1 and TRBJ2-1; 13 bases align to TRBD2. This CDR3 is 15 amino acids long. The junction had 7 bases not matched to a gene; V was cut back by 2 bases and J by 9 bases. The germline V gene has CDR1 DFQATT and CDR2 SNEGSKA (reference sequence).

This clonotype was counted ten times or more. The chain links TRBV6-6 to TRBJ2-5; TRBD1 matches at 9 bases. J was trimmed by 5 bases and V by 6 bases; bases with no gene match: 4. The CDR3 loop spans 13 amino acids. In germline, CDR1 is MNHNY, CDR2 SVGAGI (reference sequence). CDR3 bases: TGTGCCAGCAGCCACAGGGGGCCGGAGACCCAGTACTTC. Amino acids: CASSHRGPETQYF.

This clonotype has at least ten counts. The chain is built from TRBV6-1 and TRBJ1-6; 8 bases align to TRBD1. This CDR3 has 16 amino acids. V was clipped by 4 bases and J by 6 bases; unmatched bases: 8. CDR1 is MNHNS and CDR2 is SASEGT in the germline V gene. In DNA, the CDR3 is TGTGCCAGCAGTGTGGGACAGGCAGGGGGTAATTCACCCCTCCACTTT. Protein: CASSVGQAGGNSPLHF.

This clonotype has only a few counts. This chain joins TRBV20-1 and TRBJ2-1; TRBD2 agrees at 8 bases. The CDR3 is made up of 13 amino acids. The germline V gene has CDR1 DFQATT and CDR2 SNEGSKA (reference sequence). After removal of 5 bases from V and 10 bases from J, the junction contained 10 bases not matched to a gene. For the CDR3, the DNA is TGCAGTGCTTGGACTAGCCAGAGAGGGGAGCAGTTCTTC. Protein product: CSAWTSQRGEQFF.

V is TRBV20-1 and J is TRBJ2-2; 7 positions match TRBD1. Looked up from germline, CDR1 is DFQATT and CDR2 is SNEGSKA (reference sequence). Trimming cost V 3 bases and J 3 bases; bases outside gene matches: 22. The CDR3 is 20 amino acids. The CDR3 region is CSARVRGRRFSNSDTGELFF. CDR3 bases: TGCAGTGCTAGGGTGAGGGGGCGTCGATTTAGCAATTCGGACACCGGGGAGCTGTTTTTT.

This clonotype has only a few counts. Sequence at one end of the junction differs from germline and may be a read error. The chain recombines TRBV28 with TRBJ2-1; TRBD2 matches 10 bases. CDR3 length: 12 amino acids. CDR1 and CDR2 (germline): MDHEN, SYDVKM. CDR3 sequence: CSASGSYNEQFF. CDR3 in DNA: TGCTCCGCTAGCGGGAGCTACAATGAGCAGTTCTTC.

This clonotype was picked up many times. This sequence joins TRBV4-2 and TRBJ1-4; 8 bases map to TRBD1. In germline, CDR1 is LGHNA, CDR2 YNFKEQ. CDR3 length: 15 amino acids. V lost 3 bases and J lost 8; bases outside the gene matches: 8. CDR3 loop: CASSHGRGLGEKLFF. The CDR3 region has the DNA TGTGCCAGCAGCCATGGCAGGGGGCTAGGGGAAAAACTGTTTTTT.

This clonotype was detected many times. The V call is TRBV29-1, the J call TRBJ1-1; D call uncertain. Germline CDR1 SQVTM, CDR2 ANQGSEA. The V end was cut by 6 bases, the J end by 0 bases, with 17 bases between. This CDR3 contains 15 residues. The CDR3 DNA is TGCAGCGTCGATTCAAGTTTCGGGATGAACACTGAAGCTTTCTTT. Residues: CSVDSSFGMNTEAFF.

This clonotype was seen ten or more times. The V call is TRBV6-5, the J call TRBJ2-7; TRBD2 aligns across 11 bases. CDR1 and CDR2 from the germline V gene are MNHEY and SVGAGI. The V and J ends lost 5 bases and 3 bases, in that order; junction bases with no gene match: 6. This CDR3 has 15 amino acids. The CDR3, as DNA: TGTGCCAGCAGTCCCGGGACTAGCGGTATCTACGAGCAGTACTTC. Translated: CASSPGTSGIYEQYF.